This TCR beta chain comes out of a study of T cells after yellow fever vaccination. Broader study findings: Abundant clonotypes from the bulk population could have been carried over as contaminants into FACS-sorted repertoires.

TCRdb used MiXCR to reprocess the 5' RACE reads, holding one entry per CDR3 protein. The sample lists some 220,000 distinct CDR3 sequences; more than 3% were seen once. This clonotype was detected a few times. Its cognate antigen is unknown. Sequences were derived from CD4+ T cells sorted from PBMCs, sampled 10 days after the yellow fever booster vaccination. The receptor was derived from a man between 18 and 29 years old who received the YFV17D yellow fever vaccine.

The CDR3 coding sequence is TGCGCCAGCAGCCAAGATTTGAACTGGAACAATGAGCAGTTCTTC. This translates into CASSQDLNWNNEQFF. V is TRBV4-3 and J is TRBJ2-1; D call uncertain. Germline loops: CDR1 LGHNA, CDR2 YSLEER. The V and J ends lost 0 bases and 5 bases respectively, with 11 bases between them. The CDR3 length is 15 residues.